These 11 T cell receptor beta chains were sequenced from one sample in a study of cytomegalovirus exposure and HLA in healthy donors. PCR employed 60 Vbeta and 13 Jbeta primers. The protocol was immunoSEQ multiplex PCR, while the TCRdb copy is restricted to in-frame clones and leaves out a portion. The sample contains 160,000 or so clones, approximately 76% of which appear only once. The sample taken for sequencing was PBMCs. The receptors shown here come from a man aged 55 to 70 in good health and CMV-seronegative.

The rearrangement uses TRBV30 and TRBJ2-7; 8 positions agree with TRBD1. V was clipped by 5 bases and J by 4 bases; unmatched bases: 1. This CDR3 is built from 11 residues. CDR1 is GTSNPN and CDR2 is SVGIG in the germline V gene (reference sequence). The CDR3: CAWGQGYEQYF. The CDR3 DNA is TGTGCCTGGGGACAGGGATACGAGCAGTACTTC.

The rearrangement uses TRBV7-8 and TRBJ2-2; 10 bases line up with TRBD1. The germline V gene has CDR1 SGHVS and CDR2 FQNEAQ. This CDR3 is 15 amino acids long. Trimming at V came to 6 bases and at J to 2 bases, leaving 3 bases not matched to a gene. Here the CDR3 DNA reads TGTGCCAGCAGGGGGACAGGGGTTAACACCGGGGAGCTGTTTTTT. Protein: CASRGTGVNTGELFF.

This clone was counted a few times. The chain uses TRBV29-1 and TRBJ2-1, with 7 bases that match TRBD1. V trimming: 2 bases; J trimming: 5 bases; junction bases outside the gene matches: 3. Germline CDR1 SQVTM, CDR2 ANQGSEA. This CDR3 is 13 amino acids long. CDR3 in amino acids: CSVERDSNNEQFF. For the CDR3, the DNA is TGCAGCGTTGAACGGGACAGCAACAATGAGCAGTTCTTC.

The rearrangement links TRBV27 to TRBJ1-2; tentative D call: TRBD1 (5 bases). In germline, CDR1 is MNHEY, CDR2 SMNVEV (reference sequence). The CDR3 covers 13 residues. The V end lost 2 bases, the J end lost 6 bases, and 10 bases lay between the germline ends. DNA of the CDR3: TGTGCCAGCAGTTTAGGGAGGGGCGATGGCTACACCTTC. This translates into CASSLGRGDGYTF.

The CDR3: CASSPGEGSGNTIYF. The DNA for the CDR3 is TGCGCCAGCAGCCCAGGGGAAGGGTCTGGAAACACCATATATTTT. The chain recombines TRBV5-1 with TRBJ1-3; maybe TRBD1 (6 bases). The CDR3 contains 15 residues. Trimming shortened V by 4 bases and J by 1 base, and 12 bases separated the two germline ends. Germline loops: CDR1 SGHRS, CDR2 YFSETQ.

V and J are TRBV2 and TRBJ2-1, with TRBD2 matching over 7 bases. V shed 1 base and J 7 bases; nucleotides not matched to a gene: 7. The CDR3 spans 15 residues. CDR1 and CDR2 (germline): SNHLY, FYNNEI. Written as DNA, the CDR3 is TGTGCCAGCAGTGAAGACCTAGCGGATTTAAATGAGCAGTTCTTC. Translated, it gives CASSEDLADLNEQFF.

The chain joins TRBV30 to TRBJ2-1; D may be TRBD2 (7 bases). The germline V gene encodes CDR1 GTSNPN and CDR2 SVGIG (reference sequence). V lost 6 bases and J 6 bases, leaving 9 bases between the germline ends. The CDR3 contains 11 residues. The CDR3 region is CACAGANEQFF. CDR3 bases: TGTGCCTGCGCGGGGGCCAATGAGCAGTTCTTC.

The J gene is TRBJ1-1, the V gene TRBV7-2, with D tentatively TRBD1 (6 bases). The CDR3 is 12 residues long. CDR1 is SGHTA and CDR2 is FQGNSA in the germline V gene. V lost 8 bases and J 11 bases, leaving 18 bases between the germline ends. The CDR3 loop is CASGPRTVLAFF. The CDR3 DNA reads as TGTGCCAGCGGCCCGCGGACAGTCTTGGCTTTCTTT.

The chain employs TRBV18 and TRBJ2-7; 12 positions agree with TRBD2. This CDR3 has 15 amino acids. After removal of 2 bases from V and 6 bases from J, the junction contained 5 bases not matched to a gene. Germline values: CDR1 KGHSH, CDR2 LQKENI. CDR3 protein: CASSPGTSGYTEQYF. The DNA of the CDR3 is TGTGCCAGCTCACCAGGGACTAGCGGGTACACCGAGCAGTACTTC.

This chain links TRBV10-3 with TRBJ2-7; TRBD2 matches 11 bases. Germline trimming cut 6 bases from V and 4 bases from J; bases unmatched to any gene: 5. Germline V lookup: CDR1 ENHRY, CDR2 SYGVKD. The CDR3 has 14 residues. This chain's CDR3 is CAISTGTSGYEQYF. The CDR3 bases are TGTGCCATCAGCACCGGGACTAGCGGATACGAGCAGTACTTC.

This clone has a handful of counts. The rearrangement links TRBV5-5 to TRBJ1-2; TRBD1 matches 10 bases. This CDR3 spans 17 amino acids. Germline V lookup: CDR1 SGHKS, CDR2 YYEKEE (reference sequence). Trimming took 2 bases from V and 0 from J; bases not matched to a gene: 7. The CDR3 region is CASSFRTGGRANYGYTF. CDR3 nucleotides: TGTGCCAGCAGCTTTAGGACAGGGGGACGAGCTAACTATGGCTACACCTTC.